Listed below are T cell receptor beta chains from one sample, sequenced in a study of blood T cell dynamics during melanoma immunotherapy. The table came from immunoSEQ multiplex PCR; TCRdb's copy has only in-frame clones and leaves some out. This table has about 5,600 clones, roughly 82% appearing once. The material sequenced was blood, taken from a patient treated with checkpoint blockade. Receptors originate from a human donor with melanoma. Some clones in this sample may be carry-over from other donors' samples. CDR3s include the opening cysteine and the closing phenylalanine or tryptophan. Each record gives: D gene, clone size, V gene, J gene, CDR3 DNA, CDR3 protein. The D gene is left open where the match is weak. Expanded clones get a size class; other rows say once, few or many, or leave the size out.

TRBD2,NA,TRBV19,TRBJ2-1,TGTGCCAGTAGTATAGAAGGACGTGCGGGGGGGCCTTACAATGAGCAGTTCTTC,CASSIEGRAGGPYNEQFF
NA,NA,TRBV23-1,TRBJ2-2,TGCGCCATCCCACCGGACACGACCAACACCGGGGAGCTGTTTTTT,CAIPPDTTNTGELFF
NA,NA,TRBV5-1,TRBJ1-1,TGCGCCAGCAGCTTGGGGTCCGCGGCCACTGAAGCTTTCTTT,CASSLGSAATEAFF
NA,NA,TRBV7-9,TRBJ2-2,TGTGCCAGCAGCCGTTTAGGCGTCACCGGGGAGCTGTTTTTT,CASSRLGVTGELFF
TRBD2,NA,TRBV4-3,TRBJ2-2,TGCGCCAGCAGCCAAGATCGGGCTAGCGGGAACACCGGGGAGCTGTTTTTT,CASSQDRASGNTGELFF
NA,once,TRBV6-1,TRBJ1-3,TGTGCCAGCAAAAATGGAAACACCATATATTTT,CASKNGNTIYF
NA,NA,TRBV28,TRBJ2-1,TGTGCCAGCAGTTCCCGATTTTCAGCTTACAATGAGCAGTTCTTC,CASSSRFSAYNEQFF
NA,NA,TRBV25-1,TRBJ1-6,TGTGCCAGCAAGGGGCCGAATTCACCCCTCCACTTT,CASKGPNSPLHF
TRBD1,NA,TRBV9,TRBJ2-7,TGTGCCAGCAGCGTAGCGGCAGGGGGTTCCTACGAGCAGTACTTC,CASSVAAGGSYEQYF
TRBD1,NA,TRBV28,TRBJ1-2,TGTGCCAGCAGTGGGACAGGGGGCGCCTATGGCTACACCTTC,CASSGTGGAYGYTF
NA,once,TRBV7-2,TRBJ2-7,TGTGCCAGCAGCTTAAGGGTCGGCTTCTACGAGCAGTACTTC,CASSLRVGFYEQYF
NA,NA,TRBV6-1,TRBJ2-7,TGTGCCAGCAGTGAAGGGACTGGGACCTACGAGCAGTACTTC,CASSEGTGTYEQYF
NA,NA,TRBV7-9,TRBJ1-4,TGTGCCAGCAGCAATGGAGGGACTGGGGGTGAAAAACTGTTTTTT,CASSNGGTGGEKLFF
TRBD1,NA,TRBV7-8,TRBJ2-2,TGTGCCAGCAGCTGGGGGGCGAACAGGGGGCGCGGCGGGGAGCTGTTTTTT,CASSWGANRGRGGELFF
NA,NA,TRBV27,TRBJ1-5,TGTGCCAGCAGTCTCGCGGGGTTGGACAATCAGCCCCAGCATTTT,CASSLAGLDNQPQHF
TRBD2,NA,TRBV5-6,TRBJ2-2,TGTGCCAGCAGTCGCCAACTAGCGGGGGGGCCGTTGAACACCGGGGAGCTGTTTTTT,CASSRQLAGGPLNTGELFF
NA,NA,TRBV10-3,TRBJ2-1,TGTGCCACCGGGTGGAAGGATGAGCAGTTCTTC,CATGWKDEQFF
TRBD1,NA,TRBV4-1,TRBJ2-5,TGCGCCAGCAGCCAGACAGGGTCGGGAGAGACCCAGTACTTC,CASSQTGSGETQYF
TRBD1,NA,TRBV5-4,TRBJ1-4,TGTGCCAGCAGCTTGGAGACAGGGTCTAATGAAAAACTGTTTTTT,CASSLETGSNEKLFF
NA,NA,TRBV15,TRBJ1-3,TGTGCCACCAGCAGTGACGAGGGATCAGGGTCCGGAAACACCATATATTTT,CATSSDEGSGSGNTIYF
NA,NA,TRBV9,TRBJ2-7,TGTGCCAGCAGCGGCCGGGACAACTACGAGCAGTACTTC,CASSGRDNYEQYF
NA,once,TRBV19,TRBJ1-5,TGTGCCAGTAGTAACAGGATTAGCAATCAGCCCCAGCATTTT,CASSNRISNQPQHF
TRBD1,NA,TRBV13,TRBJ1-1,TGTGCCAGCAGCTTAGAGGGTAGGGGGCGAACTGAAGCTTTCTTT,CASSLEGRGRTEAFF
NA,NA,TRBV7-9,TRBJ1-2,TGTGCCAGCAGCTTGGGTGAAACCGGAGGCTACACCTTC,CASSLGETGGYTF